This is a list of T cell receptor beta chains from one sample in a study of shared clonotypes between healthy human individuals. Data came from immunoSEQ multiplex PCR; TCRdb stores just in-frame clones and leaves some out. The sample has 1.4 million to 1.5 million clones, over 95% seen once. The sequenced sample consisted of naive CD4+ T cells sorted from blood. These receptors were taken from a man younger than 45 in good health. Both conserved end residues are part of each CDR3. The D gene is left open where the match is weak. Not every row has a clone size; where given, it reads once, few, many or a size class.

j_gene: TRBJ2-1; v_gene: TRBV9; d_gene: TRBD1; abundance: -; CDR3nt: TGTGCCAGCGGAGGGACAGGTTTTGGCCCCTACAATGAGCAGTTCTTC; CDR3aa: CASGGTGFGPYNEQFF
j_gene: TRBJ1-1; v_gene: TRBV7-2; d_gene: -; abundance: -; CDR3nt: TGTGCCAGCAGCCCCAGTTATGGGGGGGATAGTGGCACTGAAGCTTTCTTT; CDR3aa: CASSPSYGGDSGTEAFF
j_gene: TRBJ2-1; v_gene: TRBV27; d_gene: TRBD2; abundance: -; CDR3nt: TGTGCCAGCAGCTTCGGGACTAGCAGTTACAATGAGCAGTTCTTC; CDR3aa: CASSFGTSSYNEQFF
j_gene: TRBJ1-4; v_gene: TRBV28; d_gene: TRBD1; abundance: once; CDR3nt: TGTGCCAGCAGTTTCGGGACAGTAGATGAAAAACTGTTTTTT; CDR3aa: CASSFGTVDEKLFF
j_gene: TRBJ2-1; v_gene: TRBV5-5; d_gene: -; abundance: -; CDR3nt: TGTGCCAGCAGCTCTCACGGGACTCTCTCCTACAATGAGCAGTTCTTC; CDR3aa: CASSSHGTLSYNEQFF
j_gene: TRBJ2-7; v_gene: TRBV11-3; d_gene: TRBD2; abundance: -; CDR3nt: TGTGCCAGCAGCTCCGGGGGGACTGGGAATTACGAGCAGTACTTC; CDR3aa: CASSSGGTGNYEQYF
j_gene: TRBJ1-4; v_gene: TRBV18; d_gene: TRBD1; abundance: -; CDR3nt: TGTGCCAGCTCACTGGGACAGGCGGCTAATGAAAAACTGTTTTTT; CDR3aa: CASSLGQAANEKLFF
j_gene: TRBJ2-7; v_gene: TRBV5-4; d_gene: TRBD2; abundance: -; CDR3nt: TGTGCCAGCAGCGAGTCTATAGCGGGAGTGGCGCAGTACTTC; CDR3aa: CASSESIAGVAQYF
j_gene: TRBJ2-7; v_gene: TRBV9; d_gene: -; abundance: -; CDR3nt: TGTGCCAGCAGCCCCCGTCCGCAATCCTACGAGCAGTACTTC; CDR3aa: CASSPRPQSYEQYF
j_gene: TRBJ2-3; v_gene: TRBV28; d_gene: -; abundance: -; CDR3nt: TGTGCCAGCAGTCGAGAGGACTTTCTCACAGATACGCAGTATTTT; CDR3aa: CASSREDFLTDTQYF
j_gene: TRBJ1-2; v_gene: TRBV2; d_gene: TRBD1; abundance: -; CDR3nt: TGTGCCAGCATTATAGGACAGGGGGATGGCTACACCTTC; CDR3aa: CASIIGQGDGYTF
j_gene: TRBJ2-3; v_gene: TRBV2; d_gene: TRBD2; abundance: -; CDR3nt: TGTGCCAGTCTATTTGGTCTAGCGGGAGCGGCAGATACGCAGTATTTT; CDR3aa: CASLFGLAGAADTQYF
j_gene: TRBJ2-7; v_gene: TRBV28; d_gene: TRBD1; abundance: -; CDR3nt: TGTGCCAGCAGTCTGCCAGGACAGGCGATGGGCGAGCAGTACTTC; CDR3aa: CASSLPGQAMGEQYF
j_gene: TRBJ2-2; v_gene: TRBV15; d_gene: -; abundance: -; CDR3nt: TGTGCCACCAGCAGAACCTTCAGAAACACCGGGGAGCTGTTTTTT; CDR3aa: CATSRTFRNTGELFF
j_gene: TRBJ1-2; v_gene: TRBV7-6; d_gene: TRBD1; abundance: -; CDR3nt: TGTGCCAGCAGCTCTCGGACAGGGGTTAACTATGGCTACACCTTC; CDR3aa: CASSSRTGVNYGYTF
j_gene: TRBJ1-3; v_gene: TRBV5-4; d_gene: -; abundance: once; CDR3nt: TGTGCCAGCAGCTCCCCTCAGGCGGACACCATATATTTT; CDR3aa: CASSSPQADTIYF
j_gene: TRBJ2-2; v_gene: TRBV28; d_gene: TRBD1; abundance: -; CDR3nt: TGTGCCAGCAGTACCGGACCCGGACAGGGGGCGCAGGGCGGGGAGCTGTTTTTT; CDR3aa: CASSTGPGQGAQGGELFF
j_gene: TRBJ2-7; v_gene: TRBV7-3; d_gene: -; abundance: -; CDR3nt: TGTGCCAGCAGCTTAGATGGGGTCCACGAGCAGTACTTC; CDR3aa: CASSLDGVHEQYF
j_gene: TRBJ1-2; v_gene: TRBV28; d_gene: TRBD1; abundance: once; CDR3nt: TGTGCCAGCAGTTTACTTGGACAGGGGGCGACTGGCTACACCTTC; CDR3aa: CASSLLGQGATGYTF
j_gene: TRBJ2-7; v_gene: TRBV28; d_gene: -; abundance: -; CDR3nt: TGTGCCAGCAGTTTCTCCGGGGGCGGGTACGAGCAGTACTTC; CDR3aa: CASSFSGGGYEQYF
j_gene: TRBJ1-3; v_gene: TRBV6-6; d_gene: -; abundance: -; CDR3nt: TGTGCCAGCAGTCCTGGGGGAAGCCGCTCTGGAAACACCATATATTTT; CDR3aa: CASSPGGSRSGNTIYF
j_gene: TRBJ2-7; v_gene: TRBV28; d_gene: -; abundance: -; CDR3nt: TGTGCCAGCCGGGGCCTCTACGAGCAGTACTTC; CDR3aa: CASRGLYEQYF
j_gene: TRBJ2-7; v_gene: TRBV11-2; d_gene: TRBD1; abundance: -; CDR3nt: TGTGCCGGCCGCAGGGGGCGGCATTCGAACGAGCAGTACTTC; CDR3aa: CAGRRGRHSNEQYF
j_gene: TRBJ2-7; v_gene: TRBV11-2; d_gene: -; abundance: -; CDR3nt: TGTGCCAGCAGCTTACTCAACTCAAGCCCCGAGCAGTACTTC; CDR3aa: CASSLLNSSPEQYF
j_gene: TRBJ1-1; v_gene: TRBV5-1; d_gene: -; abundance: -; CDR3nt: TGCGCCAGCAGCTTGAGGGGTGACACTGAAGCTTTCTTT; CDR3aa: CASSLRGDTEAFF
j_gene: TRBJ1-2; v_gene: TRBV28; d_gene: -; abundance: -; CDR3nt: TGTGCCAGCAGTTTAGCAGGGCAGGGCTATGGCTACACCTTC; CDR3aa: CASSLAGQGYGYTF
j_gene: TRBJ2-3; v_gene: TRBV6-4; d_gene: TRBD1; abundance: -; CDR3nt: TGTGCCAGCAGTGACCGGCCAGGGGGTATAGATACGCAGTATTTT; CDR3aa: CASSDRPGGIDTQYF
j_gene: TRBJ2-2; v_gene: TRBV5-5; d_gene: -; abundance: once; CDR3nt: TGTGCCAGCGGGGTAGGGGGGAACACCGGGGAGCTGTTTTTT; CDR3aa: CASGVGGNTGELFF
j_gene: TRBJ1-2; v_gene: TRBV5-1; d_gene: TRBD1; abundance: -; CDR3nt: TGCGCCAGCAGCCAGGGGACAGGGGAGGCCTATGGCTACACCTTC; CDR3aa: CASSQGTGEAYGYTF
j_gene: TRBJ1-2; v_gene: TRBV28; d_gene: TRBD1; abundance: -; CDR3nt: TGTGCCAGCAGTTTGCCAGGGGGCGTTGGCTACACCTTC; CDR3aa: CASSLPGGVGYTF
j_gene: TRBJ1-5; v_gene: TRBV7-9; d_gene: -; abundance: -; CDR3nt: TGTGCCAGCAGCCCTGGTTTATTTCCGGGGCCCCAGCATTTT; CDR3aa: CASSPGLFPGPQHF
j_gene: TRBJ1-5; v_gene: TRBV28; d_gene: -; abundance: once; CDR3nt: TGTGCCAGCAGTTTAGAGGTCGGCCCTAGCAATCAGCCCCAGCATTTT; CDR3aa: CASSLEVGPSNQPQHF
j_gene: TRBJ2-4; v_gene: TRBV27; d_gene: TRBD1; abundance: -; CDR3nt: TGTGCCAGCAGACTGGGACAGACGGGCATTCAGTACTTC; CDR3aa: CASRLGQTGIQYF
j_gene: TRBJ2-2; v_gene: TRBV6-1; d_gene: -; abundance: -; CDR3nt: TGTGCCAGCAGTGTCGGGGCGAGGGTCGGGGAGCTGTTTTTT; CDR3aa: CASSVGARVGELFF
j_gene: TRBJ2-1; v_gene: TRBV9; d_gene: TRBD2; abundance: -; CDR3nt: TGTGCCAGCAGCGGGGGAACTAGCGGGAGGTACAATGAGCAGTTCTTC; CDR3aa: CASSGGTSGRYNEQFF
j_gene: TRBJ2-7; v_gene: TRBV10-1; d_gene: -; abundance: -; CDR3nt: TGCGCCAGCAGTGTGAGTATAGGCTGGGATCGACGCGAGCAGTACTTC; CDR3aa: CASSVSIGWDRREQYF
j_gene: TRBJ1-2; v_gene: TRBV10-3; d_gene: -; abundance: -; CDR3nt: TGTGCCATCAGGGGAGACCTAGACAGTGGCTACACCTTC; CDR3aa: CAIRGDLDSGYTF
j_gene: TRBJ1-4; v_gene: TRBV4-3; d_gene: -; abundance: -; CDR3nt: TGCGCCAGCAGCCAAGAGCTGGGGGAGGCGAATGAAAAACTGTTTTTT; CDR3aa: CASSQELGEANEKLFF
j_gene: TRBJ2-4; v_gene: TRBV18; d_gene: TRBD1; abundance: -; CDR3nt: TGTGCCAGCTCACCACGGGACAGGGTAAAAAACATTCAGTACTTC; CDR3aa: CASSPRDRVKNIQYF
j_gene: TRBJ2-1; v_gene: TRBV5-1; d_gene: -; abundance: -; CDR3nt: TGCGCCAGCACCATGACCAGACTGTACAATGAGCAGTTCTTC; CDR3aa: CASTMTRLYNEQFF
j_gene: TRBJ2-1; v_gene: TRBV19; d_gene: -; abundance: -; CDR3nt: TGTGCCAGTAGTATTAAGAGGGTGGGCTTAGAGGGCAATGAGCAGTTCTTC; CDR3aa: CASSIKRVGLEGNEQFF
j_gene: TRBJ2-5; v_gene: TRBV7-9; d_gene: TRBD2; abundance: -; CDR3nt: TGTGCCAGCAGCTTCCTAGCGGGAGGTTCCGGAGAGACCCAGTACTTC; CDR3aa: CASSFLAGGSGETQYF
j_gene: TRBJ2-2; v_gene: TRBV10-3; d_gene: -; abundance: -; CDR3nt: TGTGCCACCAATCGGAGGGAGAGCCCCGGGGAGCTGTTTTTT; CDR3aa: CATNRRESPGELFF
j_gene: TRBJ1-2; v_gene: TRBV7-5; d_gene: -; abundance: -; CDR3nt: TGTGTCAGAAGCTCGGGACAGAACTATGGCTACACCTTC; CDR3aa: CVRSSGQNYGYTF
j_gene: TRBJ1-1; v_gene: TRBV6-4; d_gene: TRBD1; abundance: once; CDR3nt: TGTGCCAGCAGTGCGCAGGGGGCGGGGGACACTGAAGCTTTCTTT; CDR3aa: CASSAQGAGDTEAFF